Sequencing of this TCR beta chain was carried out in a study of beta chain features in type 1 diabetes. Study results and caveats: The naive, central memory and Treg TCRB repertoires showed an apparent similarity that was greater among patients than among healthy donors. Resolution of whether HLA type affects TCRB rearrangement was not achieved here. Fewer junction insertions and more nucleotide deletions appeared in type 1 diabetes patients.

The sequenced template was cDNA made from the entire isolated RNA. Method: immunoSEQ multiplex PCR; TCRdb's copy keeps in-frame clones and lacks some. The table records around 330,000 clones, 9.5% to 11% of them present only once. CD45RO/CCR7/CD25/CD127/CD95/CD27 staining was used to isolate CD4+ naive, central memory, regulatory and stem cell-like memory cells by sorting. This clone was recorded a few times. Its specificity is unknown. Looked up from germline, CDR1 is SGHVS and CDR2 is FNYEAQ. The V gene lost 4 bases and the J gene lost 2 bases, with 12 bases spanning the gap. The CDR3 runs to 14 residues.

The sequence came from a woman in her 30s in good health. Sequencing was carried out using naive CD4+ T cells from blood. This rearrangement joins TRBV7-6 to TRBJ2-7; possible D gene TRBD2, 6 bases. CDR3 nucleotide sequence: TGTGCCAGCAGCTCCGGGACTCCTCCCTACGAGCAGTACTTC. Protein sequence: CASSSGTPPYEQYF. The full variable domain, in which reference TRBV7-6 and TRBJ2-7 provide the parts outside the CDR3, is GAGVSQSPRYKVTKRGQDVALRCDPISGHVSLYWYRQALGQGPEFLTYFNYEAQQDKSGLPNDRFSAERPEGSISTLTIQRTEQRDSAMYRCASSSGTPPYEQYFGPGTRLTVT.